Following are 22 T cell receptor beta chains from one sample sequenced in a study of control samples from healthy donors and cancer patients. Sequencing used immunoSEQ multiplex PCR; TCRdb keeps in-frame clones, though not all of them. Of about 26,000 clones listed, around 83% are singletons. Specimen: PBMCs. These TCRs come from a man in his 60s with colorectal cancer.

The chain is built from TRBV12-5 and TRBJ1-1; D gene unclear. Germline CDR1 and CDR2: LGHNT and FRNRAP. V dropped 0 bases and J dropped 11 bases, with 7 bases sitting between them. The CDR3 contains 11 residues. The CDR3 is CASGLVGGAFF. The CDR3 DNA follows: TGTGCTAGTGGTTTGGTAGGCGGCGCTTTCTTT.

This clone occurred once. The genes are TRBV6-6 and TRBJ1-6; D may be TRBD1 (5 bases). Germline V CDR1 and CDR2: MNHNY, SVGAGI (reference sequence). The CDR3 has 13 residues. Trimming stripped 5 bases from V and 7 bases from J, with 9 bases between. Here the CDR3 reads CASSGGRNSPLHF. As DNA, the CDR3 is TGTGCCAGCAGTGGGGGGAGGAATTCACCCCTCCACTTT.

CDR3 DNA: TGTGCCAGCAAGGGGGTTGGAAATCAGCCCCAGCATTTT. Residues: CASKGVGNQPQHF. The gene calls are TRBV2 and TRBJ1-5, with D possibly matching TRBD1 (6 bases). Germline V gives CDR1 SNHLY, CDR2 FYNNEI. This CDR3 region has 13 residues. Trimming removed 7 bases from V and 4 bases from J, with 11 bases in between.

The chain uses TRBV29-1 and TRBJ2-5, with 7 positions matching TRBD1. The germline V gene encodes CDR1 SQVTM and CDR2 ANQGSEA. J gave up 1 base and V 4 bases, and 0 bases lay outside the gene matches. The CDR3 consists of 12 residues. CDR3 nucleotides: TGCAGCGTTGGGACAGGCCAAGAGACCCAGTACTTC. This encodes CSVGTGQETQYF. The full variable domain, rest sourced from reference TRBV29-1 and TRBJ2-5, is SAVISQKPSRDICQRGTSLTIQCQVDSQVTMMFWYRQQPGQSLTLIATANQGSEATYESGFVIDKFPISRPNLTFSTLTVSNMSPEDSSIYLCSVGTGQETQYFGPGTRLLVL.

This clone was counted only a few times. The rearrangement uses TRBV7-2 and TRBJ1-1; TRBD1 is a possible D gene (5 bases). Trimming removed 1 base at V and 4 bases at J, with 19 bases between. This CDR3 comprises 17 residues. Germline V gene sequence: CDR1 SGHTA, CDR2 FQGNSA. Here the CDR3 DNA reads TGTGCCAGCAGCTTAGAGGTGGGTTGGGGGAGGAGCACTGAAGCTTTCTTT. This gives the protein CASSLEVGWGRSTEAFF.

V and J are TRBV10-3 and TRBJ2-3, with 7 bases that match TRBD1. Looked up from germline, CDR1 is ENHRY and CDR2 is SYGVKD. This CDR3 is built from 12 residues. The ends lost 9 bases at V and 2 bases at J; junction bases unmatched: 2. This chain's CDR3 is CAMGQSTDTQYF. CDR3 bases: TGTGCCATGGGACAGTCCACAGATACGCAGTATTTT.

The V and J genes are TRBV20-1 and TRBJ1-5; D gene uncertain. CDR1 and CDR2 from the germline V gene are DFQATT and SNEGSKA (reference sequence). The CDR3 has 11 residues. V was cut by 6 bases and J by 11 bases, with 14 bases left in between. The CDR3 loop is CSALRENSQHF. For the CDR3, the DNA is TGCAGTGCCCTACGTGAAAACTCCCAGCATTTT.

The V and J genes are TRBV7-2 and TRBJ2-3, with 12 bases fitting TRBD2. This CDR3 is 16 amino acids long. Germline CDR1 and CDR2: SGHTA and FQGNSA. J gave up 4 bases and V 5 bases, and 7 bases lay outside the gene matches. Written as DNA, the CDR3 is TGTGCCAGCAGCGAGCCTAGCGGGGGGGCTTCAGATACGCAGTATTTT. Its translation: CASSEPSGGASDTQYF. Filled out from reference TRBV7-2 and TRBJ2-3, the complete variable domain reads GAGVSQSPSNKVTEKGKDVELRCDPISGHTALYWYRQSLGQGLEFLIYFQGNSAPDKSGLPSDRFSAERTGGSVSTLTIQRTQQEDSAVYLCASSEPSGGASDTQYFGPGTRLTVL.

As DNA, the CDR3 is TGTGCCAGCACCATCCGACAGGAGAACACTGAAGCTTTCTTT. Protein product: CASTIRQENTEAFF. The chain links TRBV2 to TRBJ1-1; tentatively, D is TRBD1 (6 bases). Per germline, CDR1 SNHLY and CDR2 FYNNEI. This CDR3 spans 14 amino acids. V lost 7 bases and J 1 base, leaving 13 bases between the germline ends.

The chain carries TRBV5-1 and TRBJ1-3, with TRBD1 matching 8 bases. This CDR3 has 14 residues. CDR1 and CDR2 from the germline V gene are SGHRS and YFSETQ. After removal of 4 bases from V and 4 bases from J, the junction contained 4 bases not matched to a gene. The CDR3 DNA reads TGCGCCAGCAGCATCGGGACAGGCGGAAACACCATATATTTT. This encodes CASSIGTGGNTIYF.

The chain is built from TRBV7-2 and TRBJ1-5; the D is unclear. CDR3 size: 13 residues. Per the germline V gene, CDR1 is SGHTA and CDR2 is FQGNSA. The V end was cut by 3 bases, the J end by 4 bases, with 7 bases between. DNA of the CDR3: TGTGCCAGCAGCTTGGAGGCTAATCAGCCCCAGCATTTT. This encodes CASSLEANQPQHF.

CDR3 sequence (DNA): TGTGCCAGCAGCTTAGAAGGAGGGGCCGATCAGCCCCAGCATTTT. This encodes CASSLEGGADQPQHF. V usage is TRBV7-2 and J usage is TRBJ1-5, with a weak D call TRBD1 (5 bases). Trimming pared 1 base from V and 5 bases from J, leaving 12 bases between. This CDR3 is built from 15 residues. Germline values: CDR1 SGHTA, CDR2 FQGNSA. The entire variable domain, with the rest obtained from reference TRBV7-2 and TRBJ1-5, is as follows: GAGVSQSPSNKVTEKGKDVELRCDPISGHTALYWYRQSLGQGLEFLIYFQGNSAPDKSGLPSDRFSAERTGGSVSTLTIQRTQQEDSAVYLCASSLEGGADQPQHFGDGTRLSIL.

The gene calls are TRBV2 and TRBJ1-1; 8 bases are a match to TRBD1. The V segment lost 7 bases and the J segment 0 bases; nucleotides outside the gene matches: 4. Germline V gene data show CDR1 as SNHLY and CDR2 as FYNNEI. This CDR3 spans 14 amino acids. The CDR3 nucleotides are TGTGCCAGCAAAAAGACAGGGGTGAACACTGAAGCTTTCTTT. Its translation is CASKKTGVNTEAFF. The variable domain in full, completed from reference TRBV2 and TRBJ1-1, reads EPEVTQTPSHQVTQMGQEVILRCVPISNHLYFYWYRQILGQKVEFLVSFYNNEISEKSEIFDDQFSVERPDGSNFTLKIRSTKLEDSAMYFCASKKTGVNTEAFFGQGTRLTVV.

The chain has TRBV10-3 and TRBJ1-1; TRBD1 matches 9 bases. This CDR3 contains 12 residues. Looked up from germline, CDR1 is ENHRY and CDR2 is SYGVKD. After removal of 10 bases from V and 4 bases from J, the junction contained 4 bases not matched to a gene. For the CDR3, the DNA is TGTGCCACCGTGGACAGGGGCACTGAAGCTTTCTTT. Amino acid sequence: CATVDRGTEAFF.

V and J are TRBV7-2 and TRBJ2-1; TRBD1 agrees at 9 bases. This CDR3 spans 15 amino acids. V dropped 2 bases and J dropped 3; count of bases not matched to a gene: 2. Per the germline V gene, CDR1 is SGHTA and CDR2 is FQGNSA. Here the CDR3 DNA reads TGTGCCAGCAGCTTAACAGGGGGCGGCTACAATGAGCAGTTCTTC. Translation gives CASSLTGGGYNEQFF. Variable domain in full (rest from reference TRBV7-2 and TRBJ2-1): GAGVSQSPSNKVTEKGKDVELRCDPISGHTALYWYRQSLGQGLEFLIYFQGNSAPDKSGLPSDRFSAERTGGSVSTLTIQRTQQEDSAVYLCASSLTGGGYNEQFFGPGTRLTVL.

This clone appeared once. This chain uses TRBV11-2 with TRBJ2-1; D gene ambiguous. The CDR3 is made up of 13 amino acids. Germline V gene sequence: CDR1 SGHAT, CDR2 FQNNGV. Deletions cut 1 base from V and 6 bases from J, with 7 bases between. Written as DNA, the CDR3 is TGTGCCAGCAGCTTAGGCCTTGTCAATGAGCAGTTCTTC. Translation gives CASSLGLVNEQFF.

The chain couples TRBV4-3 to TRBJ1-1; 8 positions match TRBD1. Germline trimming cut 5 bases from V and 3 bases from J; bases unmatched to any gene: 11. The CDR3 is 16 amino acids. Germline CDR1 and CDR2: LGHNA and YSLEER. The CDR3 spells CASSEAGAGGHTEAFF. The CDR3 DNA reads as TGCGCCAGCAGCGAAGCCGGGGCAGGGGGCCACACTGAAGCTTTCTTT.

The sample holds a few counts of this clone. One end of the junction fails to match germline, which may point to a read error. This CDR3 is also generated by other DNA sequences in the sample. The CDR3 coding sequence is TGTGCCAGTAGCATAGACAGGAACACTGAAGCTTTCTTT. Protein: CASSIDRNTEAFF. The V gene is TRBV19, the J gene TRBJ1-1, with D tentatively TRBD1 (5 bases). Germline values: CDR1 LNHDA, CDR2 SQIVND (reference sequence). The CDR3 has 13 residues.

V is TRBV11-2 and J is TRBJ1-1, with D possibly TRBD1 on 5 matching bases. Germline assignment: CDR1 SGHAT and CDR2 FQNNGV. This CDR3 is built from 13 residues. Between the trimmed V and J ends, which lost 5 bases and 5 bases, there was a span of 12 bases. CDR3 sequence: CASSLNEGTEAFF. As DNA, the CDR3 is TGTGCCAGCAGCCTCAACGAGGGGACTGAAGCTTTCTTT.

This clone was recorded only once. V and J are TRBV5-1 and TRBJ2-5; D might be TRBD1 (6 bases). There are 14 residues in the CDR3. Germline V gene data show CDR1 as SGHRS and CDR2 as YFSETQ. The V end was cut by 0 bases, the J end by 5 bases, with 11 bases between. The CDR3 sequence is CASSLDGGRETQYF. The CDR3 DNA is TGCGCCAGCAGCTTGGATGGGGGCCGCGAGACCCAGTACTTC.

The rearrangement uses TRBV11-2 and TRBJ1-2; D gene uncertain. Germline V CDR1 and CDR2: SGHAT, FQNNGV. The CDR3 totals 16 residues. Trimming removed 5 bases at V and 2 bases at J, with 18 bases between. In DNA, the CDR3 is TGTGCCAGCAGCCCGACGGTAGGGCATACCAACTATGGCTACACCTTC. Its protein product is CASSPTVGHTNYGYTF.

This chain joins TRBV13 and TRBJ2-4; the match to TRBD2 covers 9 bases. Trimming took 5 bases from V and 3 from J; bases not matched to a gene: 14. There are 18 residues in the CDR3. The V gene's germline CDR1 is PRHDT and CDR2 FYEKMQ (reference sequence). The CDR3 region is CASSPRWGGGGLKNIQYF. The CDR3 nucleotides read TGTGCCAGCAGCCCCCGTTGGGGCGGGGGGGGCCTCAAAAACATTCAGTACTTC.